The rows below give T cell receptor beta chains drawn from one sample of a study of blood T cell repertoires in COVID-19. TCRdb's copy holds only in-frame clones and misses some; the assay was immunoSEQ multiplex PCR. Of approximately 65,000 clones detected, 65% to 85% appear once; the ten largest clones hold 51%. Input material: PBMCs or T cells enriched from blood (not recorded which). The receptors were sampled from an older woman who had been exposed to COVID-19. Each CDR3 is given with its conserved first and last residue. D genes are given only for firm matches. Only part of the rows carry a size: once, few, many, or a class if the clone is expanded.

V gene	clone size	D gene	J gene	CDR3 DNA	CDR3 protein
TRBV27	NA	TRBD1	TRBJ1-1	TGTGCCAGCAGTCCCTGGACAGGTTCCGGTGAAGCTTTCTTT	CASSPWTGSGEAFF
TRBV6-2/TRBV6-3	NA	TRBD2	TRBJ2-3	TGTGCCAGCAGTTACGGGGGGGGAGGGACAGATACGCAGTATTTT	CASSYGGGGTDTQYF
TRBV7-9	few	NA	TRBJ2-2	TGTGCCAGCAGCTTAGGGCGGGACACCGGGGAGCTGTTTTTT	CASSLGRDTGELFF
TRBV5-1	NA	TRBD1	TRBJ1-2	TGCGCCAGCAGCGCGACAGGGGATGGCTACACCTTC	CASSATGDGYTF
TRBV28	NA	NA	TRBJ1-5	TGTGCCAGCAGTTTAAGTAGAAATCAGCCCCAGCATTTT	CASSLSRNQPQHF
TRBV7-8	once	NA	TRBJ1-1	TGTGCCAGCAGCTTAGCGGGGGGGAATACTGAAGCTTTCTTT	CASSLAGGNTEAFF
TRBV5-1	NA	TRBD1	TRBJ1-2	TGCGCCAGCAGCTTGAACTCCGGGACAGGGGACGGCTACACCTTC	CASSLNSGTGDGYTF
TRBV7-9	few	TRBD1	TRBJ1-3	TGTGCCAGCAGCTTAGCGGGGACAGGGGGCACTGGAAACACCATATATTTT	CASSLAGTGGTGNTIYF
TRBV11-2	NA	NA	TRBJ1-6	TGTGCCAGCAGCTTAGATGGGGCAGCCCCTAATTCACCCCTCCACTTT	CASSLDGAAPNSPLHF
TRBV11-2	NA	TRBD2	TRBJ2-2	TGTGCCAGCAGCTTAGACCGCGGGAGAAACGAGGAGCTGTTTTTT	CASSLDRGRNEELFF
TRBV11-2	NA	NA	TRBJ2-2	TGTGCCAGCAGCTTAGAAGCTGGGGCCACCGGGGAGCTGTTTTTT	CASSLEAGATGELFF
TRBV19	NA	TRBD1	TRBJ1-3	TGTGCCAGTAGTATTGTCGGACAGGGTTATGGAAACACCATATATTTT	CASSIVGQGYGNTIYF
TRBV4-3	few	TRBD1	TRBJ2-1	TGCGCCAGCAGCCAAGAGGGACAGGGGCTCAATGAGCAGTTCTTC	CASSQEGQGLNEQFF
TRBV3-1/TRBV3-2	NA	NA	TRBJ2-1	TGTGCCAGCAGTCATAGCCAGCGTGAGCAGTTCTTC	CASSHSQREQFF
TRBV15	few	NA	TRBJ2-7	TGTGCCACCAGCAGAGACCTTGCGGGCGAGCAGTACTTC	CATSRDLAGEQYF
TRBV2	NA	NA	TRBJ2-1	TGTGCCAGCAGTGAAAGGGGATTGTATTCCAATGAGCAGTTCTTC	CASSERGLYSNEQFF
TRBV19	NA	TRBD1	TRBJ1-2	TGTGCCAGTAGACAAAGTACAGGGGGCTCGGAGGGCTACACCTTC	CASRQSTGGSEGYTF
TRBV3-1/TRBV3-2	NA	TRBD2	TRBJ2-7	TGTGCCAGCAGCCAAGGAGCGGGAGCCCTCTACGAGCAGTACTTC	CASSQGAGALYEQYF
TRBV5-1	NA	NA	TRBJ1-1	TGCGCCAGCAGCTTGCCGGGGTCTACTGAAGCTTTCTTT	CASSLPGSTEAFF
TRBV4-1	NA	NA	TRBJ1-2	TGCGCCAGCACAAAGGGGCTCGAGGATGGCTACACCTTC	CASTKGLEDGYTF
TRBV3-1/TRBV3-2	NA	NA	TRBJ1-1	TGTGCCAGCAGCCAAGTGGGGGGAAACACTGAAGCTTTCTTT	CASSQVGGNTEAFF
TRBV9	NA	TRBD2	TRBJ2-1	TGTGCCAGCAGCCCAGACTGGCGGGAGGGAAGGAATGAGCAGTTCTTC	CASSPDWREGRNEQFF
TRBV2	few	NA	TRBJ1-5	TGTGCCAGCAACTCCATCCGGGGAAATCAGCCCCAGCATTTT	CASNSIRGNQPQHF
TRBV5-1	NA	TRBD1	TRBJ1-1	TGCGCCAGCAGCTTGGGGGACAGGCTCAACACTGAAGCTTTCTTT	CASSLGDRLNTEAFF
TRBV2	many	NA	TRBJ2-3	TGTGCCAGCAGTAGCAGCGGCACAGATACGCAGTATTTT	CASSSSGTDTQYF
TRBV18	NA	NA	TRBJ2-7	TGTGCCAGCTCACCAGTCGGAGGCGAGCAGTACTTC	CASSPVGGEQYF
TRBV7-9	once	NA	TRBJ1-4	TGTGCCAGCAGGTCCGGTGCGTCTAATGAAAAACTGTTTTTT	CASRSGASNEKLFF
TRBV18	NA	NA	TRBJ1-4	TGTGCCAGCTCACTGGAACTAGTGGGTGAAAAACTGTTTTTT	CASSLELVGEKLFF
TRBV28	many	NA	TRBJ1-2	TGTGCCAGCAGCTTATTGTCGCTAGGAGCTAACTATGGCTACACCTTC	CASSLLSLGANYGYTF
TRBV5-8	few	TRBD1	TRBJ2-4	TGTGCCAGCAGCGGTAGGACAGGGTATACCAAAAACATTCAGTACTTC	CASSGRTGYTKNIQYF
TRBV29-1	NA	TRBD1	TRBJ2-7	TGCAGCGTTGAGGACAGGGGGAGCGAGCAGTACTTC	CSVEDRGSEQYF
TRBV2	NA	NA	TRBJ2-3	TGTGCCAGCAGTGTCGTAAGCACAGATACGCAGTATTTT	CASSVVSTDTQYF
TRBV9	NA	NA	TRBJ1-1	TGTGCCAGCAGCGGTTTTGGGGGAGGGGGTAACACTGAAGCTTTCTTT	CASSGFGGGGNTEAFF
TRBV7-2	NA	NA	TRBJ1-2	TGTGCCAGCAGCCAAAGGGGGAACTATGGCTACACCTTC	CASSQRGNYGYTF
TRBV25-1	NA	NA	TRBJ1-1	TGTGCCAGCAGTGAATGGGGGGATAACACTGAAGCTTTCTTT	CASSEWGDNTEAFF
TRBV5-1	few	TRBD2	TRBJ2-3	TGCGCCAGCAGAGGCGGGGGATCCACAGATACGCAGTATTTT	CASRGGGSTDTQYF
TRBV6-6	NA	TRBD1	TRBJ1-1	TGTGCCAGCAGTTACGAGGGGGCGAACACTGAAGCTTTCTTT	CASSYEGANTEAFF
TRBV4-3	NA	NA	TRBJ1-1	TGCGCCAGCAGCCAACCCAGGGGAGCGGCCGAAGCTTTCTTT	CASSQPRGAAEAFF
TRBV5-4	NA	TRBD1	TRBJ1-1	TGTGCCAGCAGCCCACGACAGGGATTGGTCACTGAAGCTTTCTTT	CASSPRQGLVTEAFF
TRBV7-9	few	NA	TRBJ1-3	TGTGCCAGCAGCGGCGGGACGGTTAGCTCTGGAAACACCATATATTTT	CASSGGTVSSGNTIYF
TRBV30	NA	TRBD1	TRBJ1-2	TGTGCCTGGAACATCAGGGGGCCTCGCTATGGCTACACCTTC	CAWNIRGPRYGYTF